These 6 T cell receptor beta chains originate from one sample sequenced in a study of T cell responses to AZD1222 COVID-19 vaccine. Measured with immunoSEQ multiplex PCR; TCRdb has only the in-frame clones, and not every one. The table has roughly 130,000 clones, 85% to 90% seen once. This material consisted of peripheral blood, taken on day 0 of AZD1222 vaccination. Receptor source: an adult in good health.

This chain links TRBV7-7 with TRBJ2-5, with 7 bases fitting TRBD1. Per the germline V gene, CDR1 is SSHAT and CDR2 is FNYEAQ (reference sequence). With 5 bases clipped from V and 5 bases from J, the junction kept 5 bases outside the gene matches. The CDR3 totals 13 residues. CDR3 coding DNA: TGTGCCAGCAGCGTAGGGGGCCCTGAGACCCAGTACTTC. It encodes CASSVGGPETQYF.

The V and J genes are TRBV4-3 and TRBJ2-5; D perhaps matches TRBD2 (5 bases). V was cut by 0 bases and J by 0 bases, with 8 bases left in between. CDR1 LGHNA and CDR2 YSLEER come from the germline V gene. The CDR3 runs to 15 residues. The CDR3 sequence: CASSQDRGYQETQYF. The CDR3 nucleotides read TGCGCCAGCAGCCAAGATCGGGGATACCAAGAGACCCAGTACTTC.

The chain links TRBV5-1 to TRBJ2-7; a weak D match, TRBD2 (6 bases). The ends were cut back, 4 bases at V and 7 bases at J, with 30 bases in the middle. The V gene's germline CDR1 is SGHRS and CDR2 YFSETQ. The CDR3 runs to 18 residues. The CDR3 region has the DNA TGCGCCAGCAGCGGGATAGGGTTAACGGGAGAAACGGGCGAGGAGCAGTACTTC. Amino acids: CASSGIGLTGETGEEQYF.

V and J are TRBV29-1 and TRBJ1-1; TRBD1 matches at 10 bases. The CDR3 totals 15 residues. In germline, CDR1 is SQVTM, CDR2 ANQGSEA. Trimming at V came to 4 bases and at J to 4 bases, leaving 9 bases not matched to a gene. The CDR3, as DNA: TGCAGCGTTGGGATTAGACAGGGGGCGCGCACTGAAGCTTTCTTT. This gives the protein CSVGIRQGARTEAFF.

J is TRBJ1-1 and V is TRBV28; 10 nucleotides agree with TRBD1. CDR3 length: 14 residues. Germline lookup yields CDR1 MDHEN and CDR2 SYDVKM. The ends lost 6 bases at V and 3 bases at J; junction bases unmatched: 4. The CDR3 loop is CASRTGTGDTEAFF. CDR3 coding DNA: TGTGCCAGCAGAACGGGGACAGGGGACACTGAAGCTTTCTTT.

The rearrangement joins TRBV27 to TRBJ1-5, with TRBD1 matching over 10 bases. Germline assignment: CDR1 MNHEY and CDR2 SMNVEV (reference sequence). The length of the CDR3 is 16 residues. With 3 bases clipped from V and 3 bases from J, the junction kept 5 bases outside the gene matches. DNA of the CDR3: TGTGCCAGCAGTTTGACAGGGGGCTGGAACAATCAGCCCCAGCATTTT. It specifies CASSLTGGWNNQPQHF.